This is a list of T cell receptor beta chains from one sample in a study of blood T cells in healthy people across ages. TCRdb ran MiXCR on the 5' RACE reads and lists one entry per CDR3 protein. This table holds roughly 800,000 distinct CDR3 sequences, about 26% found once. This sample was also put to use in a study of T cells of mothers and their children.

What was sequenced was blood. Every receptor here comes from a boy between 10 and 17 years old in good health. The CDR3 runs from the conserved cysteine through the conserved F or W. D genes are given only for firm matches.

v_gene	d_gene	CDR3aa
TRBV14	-	CASSQDPGAYEQYF
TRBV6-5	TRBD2	CASSYASGGRSYNEQFF
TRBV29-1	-	CSVEDQDVGYGYTF
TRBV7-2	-	CASSQGYRLNYRYNKQFF
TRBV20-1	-	CSAGGLYQETQYF
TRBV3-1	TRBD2	CASSQTAGASLLEQYF
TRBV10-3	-	CAISGSDQGTQYF
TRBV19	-	CASSTVPNADTQYF
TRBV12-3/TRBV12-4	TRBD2	CASRWTSGGAETQYF
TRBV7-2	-	CASSPYDFRTDTQYF